Reported below is one TCR beta chain. No antigen is known for it. The record originates from a study of graft-versus-host responses after intestinal transplantation. General study results and limits: Elevated graft-versus-host to host-versus-graft clonal ratios in allografts were recorded for patients with graft-donor T cell macrochimerism.

CDR1 and CDR2 (germline): SGHAT, FQNNGV. The CDR3 spans 15 residues. Trimming cost V 2 bases and J 4 bases, with 14 bases left between them. The repertoire was sequenced with immunoSEQ multiplex PCR; TCRdb's copy has only in-frame clones and lacks some. The sample includes 45,000 to 60,000 clones, approximately 95% of them seen just once. The chain employs TRBV11-2 and TRBJ1-2; TRBD1 is a possible D gene (5 bases). The starting material was unstimulated CD8+ T cells sorted from spleen or lymph node cells, obtained before transplant. The clonotype was recovered from a human donor who was the organ donor for an intestinal transplant. CDR3 in DNA: TGTGCCAGCAGCTTAATCTCGGGACCCCTCTATGGCTACACCTTC. It is translated as CASSLISGPLYGYTF. Looking up the rest from reference TRBV11-2 and TRBJ1-2 gives the full variable domain: EAGVAQSPRYKIIEKRQSVAFWCNPISGHATLYWYQQILGQGPKLLIQFQNNGVVDDSQLPKDRFSAERLKGVDSTLKIQPAKLEDSAVYLCASSLISGPLYGYTFGSGTRLTVV.